Detailed here is one TCR beta chain. What this receptor recognizes is not known. No base qualities exist here, and no much larger clone lies one base off it. Receptor amplification or capture employed 5' RACE. Instrument on record: Illumina HiSeq 2500. The second PCR ran for about 6 to 12 cycles and used a J-beta primer mix along with a sample-barcoded 5' primer. Each TCR beta cDNA molecule received a unique molecular identifier from a template-switch 5' adaptor carrying 12 random nucleotides. Each sample yielded at least 2.5 million CDR3-containing paired-end reads. First-strand cDNA synthesis was performed from all RNA using the Mint cDNA synthesis kit, with priming by a TRBC-specific oligonucleotide. Following uracil-DNA glycosylase treatment, all cDNA underwent a first 18-cycle PCR with the universal primers M1SS and BC2_uni_R. Under the source paper's analysis protocol: Normalization of each sample was performed by random selection of 1 million high-quality reads, each carrying a distinct molecular identifier. Reads sharing molecular identifiers were discarded rather than binned into consensus sequences. MiTCR, set to a Q25 quality threshold and the strictest error-elimination algorithm, was used for CDR3 identification, clonotype clustering and error correction. A nonparametric unseen species model with Euler transformation was used to estimate a lower bound on total TCR beta diversity. TCRdb applied fastp at Q25 and MiXCR to the public reads, then kept only in-frame beta chains. Here each entry gathers all rows of one CDR3 protein and keeps the most common genes and DNA. Here the V and J calls rest on TCRdb's processing, not on the authors' analysis. The sample has about 930,000 distinct CDR3 sequences on record, 25% to 35% of them singletons. Roughly 10% of the sample rests with the top ten.

The source of the sample is a study of blood T cells in healthy people across ages (dated by TCRdb to about 2015). Background for the entire study: In model experiments, roughly one uniquely barcoded TCR beta cDNA molecule per two T cells was captured by template switching. Using deep sequencing normalized with unique cDNA molecular identifiers, the study measured how TCR beta repertoire diversity changes with age. Donors were grouped into four age groups: young (average about 15 years), middle-aged (about 40), aged (around 56) and long-lived (about 90). For two donors (one aged 18 to 29 and one aged 80 or older), the study analyzed two additional independent replicas of 1 million unique cDNA reads from the same blood draw. General conclusions and limits of the study: Bulk unsorted PBMC profiling prevented conclusive comparison of naive and antigen-experienced compartments. Compared with the aged group, more naive CD4+ T cells, fewer expanded clones and increased TCR diversity were shown by the long-lived group, suggesting age selection. Estimates of total diversity based on one million sequenced T cells were considered lower bounds and underestimates. As age increased, observed TCR beta diversity per million T cells dropped in a roughly linear way, and a significant reduction was already evident by age 40. A strong correlation was found between observed TCR beta diversity and the percentage of naive T cells measured by flow cytometry. Donor CMV infection status was unknown, potentially confounding age-related changes in expanded clonotypes.

Reading from cysteine to phenylalanine, the CDR3 counts 14 amino acids. The only DNA kept is the CDR3, 42 bases in frame from the first base. V is reduced by 5 bases and J by 4 bases, leaving a spacing of 14 bases between them. As encoded in the germline V gene, CDR1 is ENHRY while CDR2 is SYGVKD. The donors were some 39 Caucasian individuals from Russia, aged roughly 6 to 90 years, who were systemically healthy. Each donor gave around 9 milliliters of peripheral blood, collected into EDTA-treated Vacutainer tubes. PBMCs were isolated by Ficoll-Paque density-gradient centrifugation, with at least 6 million obtained per sample. Total RNA was extracted from PBMCs with Trizol reagent, with at least 6 micrograms obtained per sample. For every donor, flow cytometry on a PBMC aliquot measured the percentage of naive CD45RAhigh/CD27high T cells. This sample was shared with a second study, whose subject was T cells of mothers and their children. Per that second paper: The donors were nine systemically healthy Caucasian individuals, made up of three mothers and their six children. cDNA synthesis used all of the extracted RNA, with approximately 1.4 ug of RNA in each 15 ul reaction. In the second PCR, sample barcodes and 2-4 random nucleotides were introduced via the M1S primer. Over 8 million TCR beta CDR3 reads were obtained for each mother, and about 3 million reads were obtained for each child. TCR recombination output is similarly shaped by thymic selection in related and unrelated pairs, with a minor effect exerted by inherited differences. Normalized repertoire overlap in related mother-child pairs was always slightly higher than in unrelated mother-child pairs, but the difference was never significant. Persistent microchimeric T cell clones were not detected, at a sensitivity of roughly 100 clones per million clonotypes. The study used deep NGS to compare TCR beta repertoires of mothers and children, seeking features distinguishing related mother-child pairs from unrelated individuals. On average, the children were approximately 11 +/- 4 years old, while the mothers were 40 +/- 4 years old. After adapter ligation was performed with NEBNext reagents, the libraries were sequenced on an Illumina HiSeq 2000 with 100+100 nt paired-end reads. To prevent cross-contamination, the mother and child libraries were prepared one month apart and sequenced in separate runs. For each donor, between roughly 500,000 and 2,100,000 distinct TCR beta clonotypes were identified. Naive TCR beta clonotypes were estimated from low-frequency clonotypes matched to each donor's FACS-determined naive share, without sorting.

Sequencing used blood. The sequence joins TRBV10-3 to TRBJ1-2, and possibly TRBD1, on 5 matching bases. The sequence came from a woman between 35 and 50 years old in good health. The CDR3 here reads CAISPSLGVYGYTF. In nucleotide form, the sequence is TGTGCCATCAGTCCTTCCTTAGGGGTCTATGGCTACACCTTC.